The rows below give T cell receptor beta chains drawn from one sample of a study of blood T cell repertoires in COVID-19. Generated by immunoSEQ multiplex PCR, the TCRdb table keeps only in-frame clones and is missing some. The sample holds tens of thousands of clones, 75% to 90% seen once. Sample: peripheral blood. The receptors shown here come from a man aged 55 to 70 with COVID-19, enrolled during active disease. CDR3s include the opening cysteine and the closing phenylalanine or tryptophan. A D gene is named only where the DNA matches it firmly. Clone sizes are given selectively: once, few, many, or a class where the clone is expanded.

v_call	d_call	j_call	clone_size	cdr3_nt	cdr3_aa
TRBV27	TRBD2	TRBJ2-3	.	TGTGCCAGCAGTTTAGAGGAAAGGTGGCTAGCGGGAGGCTCGTGGGTCGCAGATACGCAGTATTTT	CASSLEERWLAGGSWVADTQYF
TRBV5-1	TRBD2	TRBJ2-2	.	TGCGCCAGCAGCGCTCAGACTAGCGGAATCCCGACCGGGGAGCTGTTTTTT	CASSAQTSGIPTGELFF
TRBV7-6	.	TRBJ2-2	.	TGTGCCAGCCAGGATAACGCGAACACCGGGGAGCTGTTTTTT	CASQDNANTGELFF
TRBV20-1	.	TRBJ1-2	.	TGCGTACCAGCATGGGGAGATGGCTACACCTTC	CVPAWGDGYTF
TRBV5-4	TRBD1	TRBJ2-1	.	TGTGCCAGCAGCTTAACTCCGGGACAGGGGTACAATGAGCAGTTCTTC	CASSLTPGQGYNEQFF
TRBV5-1	TRBD2	TRBJ2-5	.	TGCGCCAGCAGCTTGGCACTAGCGGAAGAGACCCAGTACTTC	CASSLALAEETQYF
TRBV6-2/TRBV6-3	.	TRBJ1-5	.	TGTGCCAGCAGTTACCGAGGGACTCTAAATCAGCCCCAGCATTTT	CASSYRGTLNQPQHF
TRBV5-5	TRBD2	TRBJ2-5	.	TGTGCCAGCAGCTTGGGGTCTAGCGGAATACAAGAGACCCAGTACTTC	CASSLGSSGIQETQYF
TRBV19	.	TRBJ1-1	.	TGTGCCAGTAGTATAGTTGGTGACAGTAGGAACACTGAAGCTTTCTTT	CASSIVGDSRNTEAFF
TRBV7-9	TRBD1	TRBJ2-1	few	TGTGCCAGCAGCTCGCCCGCAGGGGGCTACAATGAGCAGTTCTTC	CASSSPAGGYNEQFF
TRBV18	TRBD1	TRBJ1-1	.	TGTGCCAGCTCACCGAGAGGACAGGGGATTAACACTGAAGCTTTCTTT	CASSPRGQGINTEAFF
TRBV27	.	TRBJ2-7	once	TGTGCCAGCAGTTTCCAGGGCCCCTACGAGCAGTACTTC	CASSFQGPYEQYF
TRBV5-1	.	TRBJ2-2	once	TGCGCCAGCAGCCAGAACACCGGGGAGCTGTTTTTT	CASSQNTGELFF
TRBV20-1	TRBD1	TRBJ1-2	few	TGCAGTGCTAGTAGACAGGGGGCTCGAGCTAACTATGGCTACACCTTC	CSASRQGARANYGYTF
TRBV28	TRBD2	TRBJ2-3	.	TGTGCCAGCAGTTTGTCCGGGAGGGGAGGGAACACAGATACGCAGTATTTT	CASSLSGRGGNTDTQYF
TRBV28	.	TRBJ2-7	.	TGTGCCAGCAGTTTCCCCGACAGAGCAAGTACGGGGCAGTACTTC	CASSFPDRASTGQYF
TRBV6-5	TRBD1	TRBJ1-1	.	TGTGCCAGCAGTCCCCCGGGACAGAATGCAGCTTTCTTT	CASSPPGQNAAFF
TRBV11-1	TRBD1	TRBJ1-5	.	TGTGCCAGCAGCCTGGACAGGGATGGGCATCAGCCCCAGCATTTT	CASSLDRDGHQPQHF
TRBV18	TRBD1	TRBJ2-1	once	TGTGCCAGCTCAACGGACAGGGGGTCTAGTCCCGATGAGCAGTTCTTC	CASSTDRGSSPDEQFF
TRBV30	.	TRBJ1-1	once	TGTGCCTGGAGTGTAACGGCCGGGACTGAAGCTTTCTTT	CAWSVTAGTEAFF
TRBV2	TRBD2	TRBJ2-1	once	TGTGCCAGCAGTGCGGCTAGCGGGAGGGTCAATGAGCAGTTCTTC	CASSAASGRVNEQFF
TRBV19	TRBD1	TRBJ1-2	.	TGTGCCAGTAGTACCGAGACAGGGAACTATGGCTACACCTTC	CASSTETGNYGYTF
TRBV9	TRBD2	TRBJ2-7	.	TGTGCCAGCAGCCCCGGACTAGCGGGAGACAAAATCGACGAGCAGTACTTC	CASSPGLAGDKIDEQYF
TRBV6-4	TRBD1	TRBJ1-2	.	TGTGCCAGCAGCCCCGGGACAGGGGACGACGGCTACACCTTC	CASSPGTGDDGYTF
TRBV6-5	TRBD1	TRBJ1-2	.	TGTGCCAGCAGGTCCGGGACAGGGGTGATCTATGGCTACACCTTC	CASRSGTGVIYGYTF
TRBV28	TRBD2	TRBJ2-7	.	TGTGCCAGCAGTTTCTCCGGGGGGAACTACGAGCAGTACTTC	CASSFSGGNYEQYF
TRBV30	TRBD2	TRBJ2-1	once	TGTGCCTGGAGTTCGGGGGGTGAGCAGTTCTTC	CAWSSGGEQFF
TRBV2	TRBD1	TRBJ1-1	.	TGTGCCAGCAAACTCAGGGGGGACACTGAAGCTTTCTTT	CASKLRGDTEAFF
TRBV7-6	TRBD1	TRBJ1-5	.	TGTGCCAGCAGCCCAGGGACAGGGGGGTATCAGCCCCAGCATTTT	CASSPGTGGYQPQHF
TRBV27	.	TRBJ2-5	.	TGTGCCAGCAGTTTATCAGGAGGGCTGGAGACCCAGTACTTC	CASSLSGGLETQYF
TRBV5-5	.	TRBJ1-5	.	TGTGCCAGCAGCTTTGCGGACAACGTCCCTCAGCCCCAGCATTTT	CASSFADNVPQPQHF
TRBV12-3/TRBV12-4	.	TRBJ2-1	once	TGTGCCAGCAGGTTACTAGATTACAATGAGCAGTTCTTC	CASRLLDYNEQFF
TRBV4-1	.	TRBJ1-3	once	TGCGCCAGCAGCCCACAGGGTTGGTTAAACACCATATATTTT	CASSPQGWLNTIYF
TRBV6-5	TRBD1	TRBJ1-2	.	TGTGCCAGCAGACGAGACAGGGGACGATATGGCTACACCTTC	CASRRDRGRYGYTF
TRBV9	.	TRBJ2-1	.	TGTGCCAGCAGCGTTGAGGGAAAGGGATACAATGAGCAGTTCTTC	CASSVEGKGYNEQFF
TRBV14	TRBD2	TRBJ2-1	few	TGTGCCAGCAGCTACCGACTAGCGGCTGAGCAGTTCTTC	CASSYRLAAEQFF
TRBV6-5	.	TRBJ1-2	.	TGTGCCAGCAGCCCCGTCCTCTCCTATGGCTACACCTTC	CASSPVLSYGYTF
TRBV5-1	.	TRBJ1-2	.	TGCGCCAGCAGCTTGGGACAGAGCTATGGCTACACCTTC	CASSLGQSYGYTF
TRBV10-3	.	TRBJ2-5	.	TGTGCCATCAGTGACAAGGAGGGCCAAGAGACCCAGTACTTC	CAISDKEGQETQYF
TRBV2	.	TRBJ2-3	once	TGTGCCAGCAGTCCCGACTCCCAGGGGGGTGGTACGCAGTATTTT	CASSPDSQGGGTQYF
TRBV6-2/TRBV6-3	TRBD1	TRBJ1-2	once	TGTGCCAGCAGTGGCCTCCCAGGGGGCGGATTCTATGGCTACACCTTC	CASSGLPGGGFYGYTF
TRBV18	.	TRBJ1-2	.	TGTGCCAGCTCACCAATAGAGAGCTATGGCTACACCTTC	CASSPIESYGYTF
TRBV11-2	.	TRBJ2-7	.	TGTGCCAGCAGCTTAGAAAGACAGAGCTCCTACGAGCAGTACTTC	CASSLERQSSYEQYF
TRBV11-3	TRBD1	TRBJ2-7	.	TGTGCCAGCAGACCGGGACAGGGGGGGACCTACGAGCAGTACTTC	CASRPGQGGTYEQYF
TRBV24-1	TRBD2	TRBJ2-1	.	TGTGCCACCAGTGATTGGGCTAGCGGGAGTGGGGCCTACAATGAGCAGTTCTTC	CATSDWASGSGAYNEQFF
TRBV11-2	.	TRBJ2-5	.	TGTGCCAGCAGCTTAGAACAGGCGGAGACCCAGTACTTC	CASSLEQAETQYF
TRBV11-3	.	TRBJ1-3	.	TGTGCCAGCAGCTTTGAGGCATCAGCTAACTCTGGAAACACCATATATTTT	CASSFEASANSGNTIYF
TRBV25-1	.	TRBJ1-1	.	TGTGCCAGCAGTGAATCGGGAGGGCGGACTGAAGCTTTCTTT	CASSESGGRTEAFF